The 16 T cell receptor beta chains in this list originate from one sample, sequenced in a study of T cells expressing NK-cell markers. Each CDR3 protein gets one entry in TCRdb, which reprocessed the 5' RACE reads and gives no DNA. The repertoire table contains over 150,000 distinct CDR3 sequences. The sample consisted of blood T cells: a sorted CD56 or NKG2C T cell subset, CD4+ or CD8+ T cells, or bulk PBMC T cells (not recorded which). The receptors come from a man aged 18 to 69 in good health.

This chain links TRBV20-1 with TRBJ2-1; TCRdb's D gene call, TRBD2, goes unchecked for lack of DNA. The germline CDR1 and CDR2 sequences are DFQATT and SNEGSKA (reference sequence). The CDR3 totals 13 residues. The CDR3 loop is CSARGVGRNEQFF.

The chain employs TRBV11-1 and TRBJ2-7; TCRdb's D call of TRBD1 is untestable without DNA. In germline, CDR1 is SGHAT, CDR2 FQDESV (reference sequence). CDR3 length: 15 amino acids. CDR3 sequence: CASSLDGTGYYEQYF.

The rearrangement joins TRBV7-8 to TRBJ2-7; TCRdb's D call of TRBD1 is untestable without DNA. Germline V CDR1 and CDR2: SGHVS, FQNEAQ. The CDR3 runs 16 residues. This CDR3 reads CASSPQGGQLSYEQYF.

V gene TRBV13 combines with J gene TRBJ2-7. The CDR3 contains 15 residues. Germline CDR1 PRHDT, CDR2 FYEKMQ (reference sequence). The CDR3 protein is CASSLAWALGYEQYF.

The chain uses TRBV5-1 and TRBJ2-7; TCRdb gives TRBD2 as the D gene, but with no DNA this cannot be confirmed. Germline values: CDR1 SGHRS, CDR2 YFSETQ. This CDR3 spans 18 amino acids. The CDR3 sequence: CASSKADSPGTPHYEQYF. The full variable domain, in which reference TRBV5-1 and TRBJ2-7 provide the parts outside the CDR3, is KAGVTQTPRYLIKTRGQQVTLSCSPISGHRSVSWYQQTPGQGLQFLFEYFSETQRNKGNFPGRFSGRQFSNSRSEMNVSTLELGDSALYLCASSKADSPGTPHYEQYFGPGTRLTVT.

The V gene is TRBV29-1, the J gene TRBJ2-7; TCRdb's D gene call, TRBD1, goes unchecked for lack of DNA. The CDR3 runs to 14 residues. Germline-derived CDR1 and CDR2 are SQVTM and ANQGSEA. CDR3 sequence: CSVRGAGSAYEQYF.

The chain couples TRBV25-1 to TRBJ2-5; TCRdb returns TRBD2, unconfirmable since there is no DNA. Germline V gene sequence: CDR1 MGHDK, CDR2 SYGVNS. This CDR3 region has 17 residues. The CDR3 sequence: CASGTGLAGGLAETQYF. Complete variable domain (other parts from reference TRBV25-1 and TRBJ2-5): EADIYQTPRYLVIGTGKKITLECSQTMGHDKMYWYQQDPGMELHLIHYSYGVNSTEKGDLSSESTVSRIRTEHFPLTLESARPSHTSQYLCASGTGLAGGLAETQYFGPGTRLLVL.

The V and J genes are TRBV2 and TRBJ2-3. The CDR3 runs 16 residues. CDR1 is SNHLY and CDR2 is FYNNEI in the germline V gene. This CDR3 is CASSEFAAASTDTQYF. The whole variable domain, remainder taken from reference TRBV2 and TRBJ2-3, is EPEVTQTPSHQVTQMGQEVILRCVPISNHLYFYWYRQILGQKVEFLVSFYNNEISEKSEIFDDQFSVERPDGSNFTLKIRSTKLEDSAMYFCASSEFAAASTDTQYFGPGTRLTVL.

This sequence joins TRBV5-1 and TRBJ2-1. The length of the CDR3 is 15 residues. Germline V gene sequence: CDR1 SGHRS, CDR2 YFSETQ. The chain's CDR3 is CASSFAAYRHYEQFF.

The chain is built from TRBV7-3 and TRBJ2-3. The V gene's germline CDR1 is SGHTA and CDR2 FQGTGA. This CDR3 region has 15 residues. CDR3 amino acids: CASSLAGVGTDTQYF. The whole variable domain, remainder taken from reference TRBV7-3 and TRBJ2-3, is GAGVSQTPSNKVTEKGKYVELRCDPISGHTALYWYRQSLGQGPEFLIYFQGTGAADDSGLPNDRFFAVRPEGSVSTLKIQRTERGDSAVYLCASSLAGVGTDTQYFGPGTRLTVL.

The chain couples TRBV6-5 to TRBJ2-2; without DNA, the TCRdb call of TRBD1 cannot be checked. Germline CDR1 and CDR2: MNHEY and SVGAGI. The CDR3 is made up of 17 amino acids. The chain's CDR3 is CASSHPNLRTGGSGLFF.

The chain joins TRBV5-1 to TRBJ2-7; TCRdb's D gene call, TRBD1, goes unchecked for lack of DNA. Germline CDR1 reads SGHRS; CDR2 reads YFSETQ. The length of the CDR3 is 18 residues. CDR3: CASSLATAGTETAYEQYF.

The J gene is TRBJ2-7, the V gene TRBV14. CDR1 and CDR2 from the germline V gene are SGHDN and FVKESK. The CDR3 extends over 13 amino acids. The CDR3 sequence: CASSQGPRYEQYF. The complete variable domain, with remaining parts taken from reference TRBV14 and TRBJ2-7, reads EAGVTQFPSHSVIEKGQTVTLRCDPISGHDNLYWYRRVMGKEIKFLLHFVKESKQDESGMPNNRFLAERTGGTYSTLKVQPAELEDSGVYFCASSQGPRYEQYFGPGTRLTVT.

The chain links TRBV12-3 or TRBV12-4 to TRBJ2-3; TCRdb reports TRBD2, a call that lacks DNA to check it against. CDR3 length equals 15 residues. CDR3 sequence: CASSHSGGSTDTQYF.

This chain joins TRBV29-1 and TRBJ2-2; without DNA, the TCRdb call of TRBD1 cannot be checked. CDR1 SQVTM and CDR2 ANQGSEA come from the germline V gene. This CDR3 spans 16 amino acids. The CDR3 loop reads CSVDVSGVGVTGELFF.

The chain links TRBV6-6 to TRBJ1-5. The CDR3 runs 13 residues. Germline CDR1 MNHNY, CDR2 SVGAGI (reference sequence). CDR3 in amino acids: CASRVEVNQPQHF.